These T cell receptor beta chains were read from a single sample in a study of blood T cell repertoires in COVID-19. Produced via immunoSEQ multiplex PCR; TCRdb's table is partial and in-frame only. The sample lists roughly 26,000 clones, around 61% occurring once. Input material: peripheral blood. These receptors all stem from a man aged 55-75 years with active or convalescent COVID-19. The CDR3 runs from the conserved cysteine through the conserved F or W. A D gene is named only where the DNA matches it firmly. Not all rows give a size; the values are once, few, many and, for expanded clones, a class.

V gene: TRBV5-6; J gene: TRBJ1-1; clone size: few; D gene: -; CDR3 length: 14; CDR3 protein: CASSWGKGGTEAFF; CDR3 DNA: TGTGCCAGCAGCTGGGGGAAAGGGGGAACTGAAGCTTTCTTT
V gene: TRBV19; J gene: TRBJ2-4; clone size: few; D gene: TRBD2; CDR3 length: 14; CDR3 protein: CASSRTAGGNIQYF; CDR3 DNA: TGTGCCAGTAGTCGGACGGCGGGAGGGAACATTCAGTACTTC
V gene: TRBV19; J gene: TRBJ2-1; clone size: once; D gene: TRBD2; CDR3 length: 17; CDR3 protein: CASSIGSASGRGGEQFF; CDR3 DNA: TGTGCCAGTAGTATAGGGTCCGCTAGCGGGAGGGGGGGTGAGCAGTTCTTC
V gene: TRBV10-3; J gene: TRBJ1-1; clone size: -; D gene: -; CDR3 length: 14; CDR3 protein: CAISESRDTRTAFF; CDR3 DNA: TGTGCCATCAGTGAGTCGAGGGACACAAGGACGGCTTTCTTT
V gene: TRBV18; J gene: TRBJ2-7; clone size: -; D gene: TRBD1; CDR3 length: 15; CDR3 protein: CASSPPAGQGYEQYF; CDR3 DNA: TGTGCCAGCTCACCACCGGCCGGACAGGGCTACGAGCAGTACTTC
V gene: TRBV25-1; J gene: TRBJ2-1; clone size: -; D gene: TRBD2; CDR3 length: 17; CDR3 protein: CASSDPLAGDSYNEQFF; CDR3 DNA: TGTGCCAGCAGTGACCCCTTAGCGGGAGATTCCTACAATGAGCAGTTCTTC
V gene: TRBV7-2; J gene: TRBJ1-5; clone size: -; D gene: TRBD1; CDR3 length: 15; CDR3 protein: CASSLQGDQDQPQHF; CDR3 DNA: TGTGCCAGCAGCTTACAGGGGGACCAGGATCAGCCCCAGCATTTT
V gene: TRBV30; J gene: TRBJ2-1; clone size: -; D gene: TRBD2; CDR3 length: 17; CDR3 protein: CAWSETQGTSGSYEQFF; CDR3 DNA: TGTGCCTGGAGTGAAACCCAAGGGACTAGCGGGAGTTATGAGCAGTTCTTC
V gene: TRBV6-5; J gene: TRBJ1-1; clone size: -; D gene: -; CDR3 length: 14; CDR3 protein: CASSSDNRNTEAFF; CDR3 DNA: TGTGCCAGCAGTTCTGACAACAGGAACACTGAAGCTTTCTTT
V gene: TRBV11-3; J gene: TRBJ2-1; clone size: -; D gene: TRBD1; CDR3 length: 14; CDR3 protein: CASSRDRGPNEQFF; CDR3 DNA: TGTGCCAGCTCACGGGACAGGGGGCCCAATGAGCAGTTCTTC
V gene: TRBV27; J gene: TRBJ2-7; clone size: -; D gene: TRBD1; CDR3 length: 15; CDR3 protein: CASSRKGQGAYEQYF; CDR3 DNA: TGTGCCAGCTCCCGAAAGGGACAGGGAGCCTACGAGCAGTACTTC
V gene: TRBV24-1; J gene: TRBJ2-1; clone size: -; D gene: TRBD1; CDR3 length: 15; CDR3 protein: CATSDPGQYPNEQFF; CDR3 DNA: TGTGCCACCAGTGACCCGGGACAGTACCCCAATGAGCAGTTCTTC
V gene: TRBV5-1; J gene: TRBJ2-3; clone size: -; D gene: -; CDR3 length: 15; CDR3 protein: CASSLAAGSTDTQYF; CDR3 DNA: TGCGCCAGCAGCTTGGCCGCGGGTTCCACAGATACGCAGTATTTT
V gene: TRBV5-6; J gene: TRBJ2-1; clone size: -; D gene: TRBD2; CDR3 length: 14; CDR3 protein: CASSLAGAINEQFF; CDR3 DNA: TGTGCCAGCAGCTTAGCGGGAGCTATAAATGAGCAGTTCTTC
V gene: TRBV2; J gene: TRBJ1-2; clone size: -; D gene: -; CDR3 length: 13; CDR3 protein: CASSIRGGYGYTF; CDR3 DNA: TGTGCCAGCAGTATACGGGGGGGTTATGGCTACACCTTC
V gene: TRBV10-2; J gene: TRBJ1-4; clone size: few; D gene: -; CDR3 length: 14; CDR3 protein: CASRADGGYEKLFF; CDR3 DNA: TGCGCCAGCAGGGCGGATGGCGGGTATGAAAAACTGTTTTTT
V gene: TRBV5-1; J gene: TRBJ1-1; clone size: -; D gene: TRBD1; CDR3 length: 14; CDR3 protein: CASSQTDRDAEAFF; CDR3 DNA: TGCGCCAGCAGCCAAACGGACAGGGACGCTGAAGCTTTCTTT
V gene: TRBV7-2; J gene: TRBJ1-1; clone size: -; D gene: -; CDR3 length: 13; CDR3 protein: CASSDTGFSEAFF; CDR3 DNA: TGTGCCAGCAGCGATACAGGGTTCTCTGAAGCTTTCTTT
V gene: TRBV10-3; J gene: TRBJ2-7; clone size: -; D gene: -; CDR3 length: 12; CDR3 protein: CAISDLPGEQYF; CDR3 DNA: TGTGCCATCAGTGACCTCCCGGGAGAGCAGTACTTC
V gene: TRBV5-7; J gene: TRBJ2-2; clone size: -; D gene: TRBD1; CDR3 length: 15; CDR3 protein: CASSLLDRGSGELFF; CDR3 DNA: TGTGCCAGCAGCTTACTGGACAGGGGTTCCGGGGAGCTGTTTTTT
V gene: TRBV6-2/TRBV6-3; J gene: TRBJ1-2; clone size: few; D gene: -; CDR3 length: 14; CDR3 protein: CASSYSINIYGYTF; CDR3 DNA: TGTGCCAGCAGTTACTCGATTAACATCTATGGCTACACCTTC
V gene: TRBV29-1; J gene: TRBJ1-1; clone size: -; D gene: -; CDR3 length: 16; CDR3 protein: CSGGTDGLLMNTEAFF; CDR3 DNA: TGCAGCGGGGGGACCGACGGACTGCTTATGAACACTGAAGCTTTCTTT
V gene: TRBV19; J gene: TRBJ1-5; clone size: -; D gene: -; CDR3 length: 14; CDR3 protein: CASRLREEYQPQHF; CDR3 DNA: TGTGCCAGTAGACTCCGGGAAGAGTATCAGCCCCAGCATTTT
V gene: TRBV5-1; J gene: TRBJ2-7; clone size: -; D gene: TRBD1; CDR3 length: 15; CDR3 protein: CASSLLQGASYEQYF; CDR3 DNA: TGCGCCAGCAGCTTGCTACAGGGGGCCTCCTACGAGCAGTACTTC
V gene: TRBV4-1; J gene: TRBJ1-4; clone size: -; D gene: -; CDR3 length: 11; CDR3 protein: CASSQGSGLFF; CDR3 DNA: TGCGCCAGCAGCCAAGGGTCGGGACTGTTTTTT
V gene: TRBV30; J gene: TRBJ2-6; clone size: few; D gene: -; CDR3 length: 14; CDR3 protein: CAWKQVSGANVLTF; CDR3 DNA: TGTGCCTGGAAACAGGTCTCTGGGGCCAACGTCCTGACTTTC
V gene: TRBV18; J gene: TRBJ2-3; clone size: -; D gene: -; CDR3 length: 19; CDR3 protein: CASSPKHLGQGLSTDTQYF; CDR3 DNA: TGTGCCAGCTCACCGAAACACCTAGGACAGGGACTAAGCACAGATACGCAGTATTTT
V gene: TRBV6-6; J gene: TRBJ1-3; clone size: -; D gene: -; CDR3 length: 15; CDR3 protein: CASSSRTIGGNTIYF; CDR3 DNA: TGTGCCAGCAGTTCGCGGACTATAGGGGGAAACACCATATATTTT
V gene: TRBV9; J gene: TRBJ2-3; clone size: -; D gene: TRBD2; CDR3 length: 18; CDR3 protein: CASSVGTSGGPSTDTQYF; CDR3 DNA: TGTGCCAGCAGCGTTGGGACTAGCGGGGGCCCTAGCACAGATACGCAGTATTTT
V gene: TRBV15; J gene: TRBJ1-1; clone size: -; D gene: TRBD1; CDR3 length: 15; CDR3 protein: CATLGTGGRNTEAFF; CDR3 DNA: TGTGCCACCCTCGGGACAGGGGGCCGAAACACTGAAGCTTTCTTT
V gene: TRBV2; J gene: TRBJ1-2; clone size: -; D gene: -; CDR3 length: 14; CDR3 protein: CASSEAEGGHGYTF; CDR3 DNA: TGTGCCAGCAGTGAAGCCGAGGGGGGGCATGGCTACACCTTC
V gene: TRBV27; J gene: TRBJ1-1; clone size: -; D gene: -; CDR3 length: 13; CDR3 protein: CASSFSPNTEAFF; CDR3 DNA: TGTGCCAGCAGTTTCTCTCCGAACACTGAAGCTTTCTTT
V gene: TRBV5-6; J gene: TRBJ2-4; clone size: -; D gene: -; CDR3 length: 16; CDR3 protein: CASSLGTSGAKNIQYF; CDR3 DNA: TGTGCCAGCAGCTTGGGAACGTCAGGGGCCAAAAACATTCAGTACTTC
V gene: TRBV19; J gene: TRBJ2-2; clone size: few; D gene: TRBD2; CDR3 length: 14; CDR3 protein: CASSSGRGSGELFF; CDR3 DNA: TGTGCCAGTAGTAGCGGGAGAGGATCCGGGGAGCTGTTTTTT
V gene: TRBV10-3; J gene: TRBJ2-4; clone size: few; D gene: TRBD2; CDR3 length: 16; CDR3 protein: CAISGTSGRSGNIQYF; CDR3 DNA: TGTGCCATCAGTGGGACTAGCGGGAGAAGCGGAAACATTCAGTACTTC
V gene: TRBV3-1/TRBV3-2; J gene: TRBJ2-7; clone size: -; D gene: -; CDR3 length: 14; CDR3 protein: CASSQRAGPREQYF; CDR3 DNA: TGTGCCAGCAGCCAGAGGGCGGGTCCGAGAGAGCAGTACTTC
V gene: TRBV19; J gene: TRBJ2-3; clone size: -; D gene: TRBD1; CDR3 length: 16; CDR3 protein: CASSIPRTGSTDTQYF; CDR3 DNA: TGTGCCAGTAGTATCCCAAGGACAGGGAGCACAGATACGCAGTATTTT
V gene: TRBV5-1; J gene: TRBJ2-5; clone size: few; D gene: TRBD2; CDR3 length: 15; CDR3 protein: CASRPPAGGWETQYF; CDR3 DNA: TGCGCCAGCAGACCTCCGGCGGGGGGGTGGGAGACCCAGTACTTC
V gene: TRBV4-1; J gene: TRBJ1-6; clone size: -; D gene: -; CDR3 length: 14; CDR3 protein: CASSQRTVNSPLHF; CDR3 DNA: TGCGCCAGCAGCCAACGCACAGTAAATTCACCCCTCCACTTT
V gene: TRBV9; J gene: TRBJ1-3; clone size: medium-sized; D gene: -; CDR3 length: 14; CDR3 protein: CASSVASSGNTIYF; CDR3 DNA: TGTGCCAGCAGCGTAGCGAGCTCTGGAAACACCATATATTTT
V gene: TRBV6-5; J gene: TRBJ1-1; clone size: -; D gene: TRBD1; CDR3 length: 14; CDR3 protein: CASTMDRVNTEAFF; CDR3 DNA: TGTGCCAGCACCATGGACAGGGTGAACACTGAAGCTTTCTTT
V gene: TRBV3-1/TRBV3-2; J gene: TRBJ2-3; clone size: -; D gene: TRBD2; CDR3 length: 17; CDR3 protein: CASSQAGLAEITDTQYF; CDR3 DNA: TGTGCCAGCAGCCAGGCGGGGCTAGCGGAAATCACAGATACGCAGTATTTT
V gene: TRBV6-5; J gene: TRBJ1-6; clone size: -; D gene: -; CDR3 length: 15; CDR3 protein: CATGGTSSYNSPLHF; CDR3 DNA: TGTGCCACCGGGGGGACAAGCTCCTATAATTCACCCCTCCACTTT
V gene: TRBV9; J gene: TRBJ2-2; clone size: few; D gene: -; CDR3 length: 15; CDR3 protein: CASSLRTAQTGELFF; CDR3 DNA: TGTGCCAGCAGCCTCCGGACAGCACAAACCGGGGAGCTGTTTTTT
V gene: TRBV30; J gene: TRBJ1-3; clone size: few; D gene: -; CDR3 length: 13; CDR3 protein: CAWSAALGNTIYF; CDR3 DNA: TGTGCCTGGAGTGCAGCGCTTGGAAACACCATATATTTT
V gene: TRBV7-3; J gene: TRBJ1-2; clone size: once; D gene: TRBD1; CDR3 length: 16; CDR3 protein: CASRPREDRGYYGYTF; CDR3 DNA: TGTGCCAGCAGGCCCCGGGAGGACAGGGGATACTATGGCTACACCTTC